This TCR beta chain was observed in a study of blood T cells in healthy people across ages (dated by TCRdb to about 2015). About the investigation overall: In model experiments, roughly one uniquely barcoded TCR beta cDNA molecule per two T cells was captured by template switching. Using deep sequencing normalized with unique cDNA molecular identifiers, the study measured how TCR beta repertoire diversity changes with age. The donors were split into four age groups: young (average around 15 years), middle-aged (39), aged (approximately 59) and long-lived (approximately 89). To avoid experimental bias, donors of different ages were spread randomly across the sequencing lanes. Using the same blood draw, the study looked at two additional independent replicas of 1 million unique cDNA reads for two donors, one aged 18 to 29 and the other aged 80 or older. What the authors observed across the whole study: Bulk unsorted PBMC profiling prevented conclusive comparison of naive and antigen-experienced compartments. Total diversity estimates from one million sequenced T cells were considered lower bounds and underestimates. Observed TCR beta diversity per million T cells fell roughly linearly with age, and a significant reduction was already apparent by age about 36. Compared with the aged group, more naive CD4+ T cells, fewer expanded clones and increased TCR diversity were shown by the long-lived group, suggesting age selection. Donor CMV infection status was unknown, potentially confounding age-related changes in expanded clonotypes. Observed TCR beta diversity correlated strongly with the percentage of naive T cells measured by flow cytometry.

This clonotype was seen more than once but under ten times. Its antigen target is currently unknown. Within one base of it there is no much larger clone, and no base qualities were kept. The 35 to 40 donors, aged about 6 to 100 years, were systemically healthy Caucasian individuals from Russia. Each donor gave ten milliliters of peripheral blood, drawn into EDTA-treated Vacutainer tubes. PBMCs were isolated by Ficoll-Paque density-gradient centrifugation, with at least 6 million obtained per sample. Trizol reagent was used to extract total RNA from the PBMCs, yielding at least 5.5 micrograms per sample. The percentages of naive CD45RAhigh/CD27high T cells were determined by flow cytometry on a PBMC aliquot from every donor. Library prep was done by 5' RACE. Reads for this sample came from an Illumina HiSeq 2500. The second PCR ran for roughly 7 to 12 cycles and used a J-beta primer mix along with a sample-barcoded 5' primer. A template-switch 5' adaptor carrying 12 random nucleotides introduced a unique molecular identifier onto each TCR beta cDNA molecule. At least 2.5 million CDR3-containing paired-end reads were obtained from each sample. The Mint cDNA synthesis kit, primed by a TRBC-specific oligonucleotide, was used to synthesize first-strand cDNA from all RNA. Following uracil-DNA glycosylase treatment, all cDNA underwent a first 18-cycle PCR with the universal primers M1SS and BC2_uni_R. On the study's bioinformatics: For normalization, 1 million high-quality reads, each with a distinct molecular identifier, were randomly selected from each sample. Reads sharing molecular identifiers were discarded rather than binned into consensus sequences. MiTCR, set to a Q25 quality threshold and the strictest error-elimination algorithm, was used for CDR3 identification, clonotype clustering and error correction. A nonparametric unseen species model with Euler transformation was used to estimate lower-bound total TCR beta diversity. TCRdb reanalyzed the raw reads on its own, using fastp at Q25 for trimming and MiXCR for clone calling, and kept in-frame beta chains. Rows matching on CDR3 protein sequence are summarized as one entry with the most common DNA and genes. The V and J calls here are based on TCRdb, not the publication. Across this sample there are fewer than 900,000 distinct CDR3 sequences, with approximately 39% seen only once. The ten largest make up approximately 22% of the sample.

CDR1 is given as SGHTA and CDR2 as FQGNSA, both from the germline V gene. Relative to germline, V is missing 5 bases and J is missing 6 bases, with 10 bases of the junction outside any gene match. The CDR3 spans 15 residues, from the cysteine through the phenylalanine. Only CDR3 DNA remains: 45 bases, in frame from the first base. This receptor was obtained from a woman aged 55-69 years in good health. The chain uses TRBV7-2 and TRBJ1-5; 7 middle bases align to TRBD1. The sequenced sample was blood. The CDR3 reads as follows: CASSGFTGASQPQHF. DNA sequence: TGTGCCAGCAGCGGATTTACAGGGGCAAGTCAGCCCCAGCATTTT.